What follows are 3 T cell receptor beta chains derived from one specimen sequenced in a study of blood T cell repertoires in COVID-19. The repertoire was sequenced with immunoSEQ multiplex PCR; TCRdb's copy has only in-frame clones and lacks some. Altogether fewer than 40,000 clones are present, around 87% being singletons, with the ten largest covering less than 2%. The sample consisted of peripheral blood. The source is a man aged 55 to 69 with active COVID-19.

The chain recombines TRBV11-2 with TRBJ2-7, with 7 positions matching TRBD1. Trimming at V came to 4 bases and at J to 0 bases, leaving 0 bases not matched to a gene. Germline V lookup: CDR1 SGHAT, CDR2 FQNNGV. The CDR3 sequence is 13 residues long. In nucleotides, the CDR3 is TGTGCCAGCAGCTGGGACAGCTCCTACGAGCAGTACTTC. Translating it yields CASSWDSSYEQYF.

The rearrangement joins TRBV7-6 to TRBJ1-2, with 8 bases that match TRBD1. With V trimmed by 3 bases and J by 3 bases, 9 bases remained unmatched. There are 16 residues in the CDR3. CDR1 SGHVS and CDR2 FNYEAQ come from the germline V gene. The CDR3 here is CASSFRRGRGDYGYTF. For the CDR3, the DNA is TGTGCCAGCAGCTTCCGCAGGGGGCGCGGGGACTATGGCTACACCTTC. Complete variable domain (other parts from reference TRBV7-6 and TRBJ1-2): GAGVSQSPRYKVTKRGQDVALRCDPISGHVSLYWYRQALGQGPEFLTYFNYEAQQDKSGLPNDRFSAERPEGSISTLTIQRTEQRDSAMYRCASSFRRGRGDYGYTFGSGTRLTVV.

The rearrangement joins TRBV7-2 to TRBJ1-1, with 12 bases lining up with TRBD1. CDR1 is SGHTA and CDR2 is FQGNSA in the germline V gene. The CDR3 is 15 residues long. Trimming at V came to 6 bases and at J to 4 bases, leaving 6 bases not matched to a gene. The CDR3 spells CASRPGQGAFTEAFF. The CDR3 nucleotides read TGTGCCAGCAGACCGGGACAGGGGGCTTTCACTGAAGCTTTCTTT. The variable domain in full, completed from reference TRBV7-2 and TRBJ1-1, reads GAGVSQSPSNKVTEKGKDVELRCDPISGHTALYWYRQSLGQGLEFLIYFQGNSAPDKSGLPSDRFSAERTGGSVSTLTIQRTQQEDSAVYLCASRPGQGAFTEAFFGQGTRLTVV.